What follows are 9 T cell receptor beta chains derived from one specimen sequenced in a study of CD8+ T cells in alopecia areata. RNA extraction and reverse transcription yielded cDNA as sequencing template. The protocol was immunoSEQ multiplex PCR, while the TCRdb copy is restricted to in-frame clones and leaves out a portion. The sample lists 100,000 to 150,000 clones, around 45% occurring once. What was sequenced was NKG2D-low CD8+ T cells sorted from blood. These receptors were collected from a human donor with alopecia areata.

This sequence joins TRBV9 and TRBJ2-1; D gene unclear. V was trimmed by 0 bases and J by 9 bases, leaving 7 bases between them. Germline CDR1 is SGDLS and CDR2 is YYNGEE. This CDR3 has 12 residues. CDR3 region: CASSVAAGEQFF. Written as DNA, the CDR3 is TGTGCCAGCAGCGTAGCGGCAGGTGAGCAGTTCTTC.

The chain couples TRBV29-1 to TRBJ2-3; D gene uncertain. Germline V gene data show CDR1 as SQVTM and CDR2 as ANQGSEA. The CDR3 loop spans 13 amino acids. V lost 4 bases to trimming and J lost 3 bases, with 11 bases between them. The CDR3 coding sequence is TGCAGCGTTGTGTTCTTTGGTACAGATACGCAGTATTTT. It is translated as CSVVFFGTDTQYF.

This chain links TRBV29-1 with TRBJ2-7; tentative D call: TRBD1 (5 bases). CDR1 is SQVTM and CDR2 is ANQGSEA in the germline V gene. V lost 3 bases and J lost 5, with 11 bases in between. This CDR3 contains 12 residues. The CDR3 spells CSVDGQGDEQYF. The CDR3 DNA sequence: TGCAGCGTTGATGGGCAGGGTGACGAGCAGTACTTC.

This clone was picked up a small number of times. V and J are TRBV4-1 and TRBJ1-1, with D possibly TRBD1 on 5 matching bases. Trimming pared 5 bases from V and 4 bases from J, leaving 17 bases between. The CDR3 sequence is 15 residues long. Germline assignment: CDR1 MGHRA and CDR2 YSYEKL. The CDR3 DNA is TGCGCCAGCAGCAATACCGACAGTGCGGGCACTGAAGCTTTCTTT. It codes for CASSNTDSAGTEAFF.

The V call is TRBV11-2, the J call TRBJ2-1; D is perhaps TRBD1 (6 bases). V lost 5 bases to trimming and J lost 4 bases, with 18 bases between them. The germline CDR1 and CDR2 sequences are SGHAT and FQNNGV. This CDR3 is 16 amino acids long. The CDR3 sequence is CASSPRGGRGYNEQFF. The DNA of the CDR3 is TGTGCCAGCAGCCCTCGAGGGGGTAGGGGGTACAATGAGCAGTTCTTC.

On this clone: Other DNA sequences in this sample translate to the same CDR3. This chain uses TRBV29-1 with TRBJ1-1; no reliable D call. The germline CDR1 and CDR2 sequences are SQVTM and ANQGSEA. CDR3 length: 10 amino acids. Trimming left V 0 bases short and J 8 bases short, with 4 bases between. This CDR3 is CSVEDTEAFF. CDR3 bases: TGCAGCGTTGAAGATACGGAAGCTTTCTTT.

This clone was counted only a few times. The gene calls are TRBV7-9 and TRBJ2-7; no clear D. The CDR3 contains 13 residues. Trimming removed 0 bases at V and 3 bases at J, with 6 bases between. Germline CDR1 and CDR2: SEHNR and FQNEAQ (reference sequence). Here the CDR3 DNA reads TGTGCCAGCAGCTTAGCGCTTATCTACGAGCAGTACTTC. This gives the protein CASSLALIYEQYF.

The chain uses TRBV4-1 and TRBJ2-7; D uncertain. Deletions cut 2 bases from V and 6 bases from J, with 17 bases between. The CDR3 runs to 15 residues. Germline V gives CDR1 MGHRA, CDR2 YSYEKL. The CDR3 DNA reads as TGCGCCAGCAGCCAATTCGACTTCCCTGAAGGCGAGCAGTACTTC. Translation: CASSQFDFPEGEQYF.

The V call is TRBV27, the J call TRBJ2-5; D not resolved. V was trimmed by 5 bases and J by 5 bases, leaving 6 bases between them. Germline V gene data show CDR1 as MNHEY and CDR2 as SMNVEV (reference sequence). This CDR3 comprises 11 residues. The CDR3 reads CASSQAETQYF. The CDR3 DNA reads as TGTGCCAGCAGTCAGGCGGAGACCCAGTACTTC.